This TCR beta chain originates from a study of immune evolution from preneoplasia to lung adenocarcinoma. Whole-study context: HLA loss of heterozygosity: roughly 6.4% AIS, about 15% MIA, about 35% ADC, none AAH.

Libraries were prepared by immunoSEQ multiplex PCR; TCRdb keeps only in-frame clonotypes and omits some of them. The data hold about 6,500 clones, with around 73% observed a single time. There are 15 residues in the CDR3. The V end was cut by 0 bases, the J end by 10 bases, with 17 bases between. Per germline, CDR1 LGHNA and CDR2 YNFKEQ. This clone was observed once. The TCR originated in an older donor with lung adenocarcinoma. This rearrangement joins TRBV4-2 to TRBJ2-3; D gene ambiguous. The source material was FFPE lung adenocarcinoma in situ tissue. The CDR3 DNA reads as TGTGCCAGCAGCCAAGATGTGGCAGGCGCGGTTTCGCAGTATTTT. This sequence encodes CASSQDVAGAVSQYF.